Below are 29 T cell receptor beta chains sequenced from a single sample in a study of tumour-infiltrating T cells in Burkitt lymphoma. Clones were read by immunoSEQ multiplex PCR, and TCRdb kept only the in-frame ones, dropping some. The profile covers about 50,000 clones, with around 30% appearing a single time and roughly 2.6% taken by the ten largest. Sequenced material: tumor tissue. Every receptor here comes from a human donor with Burkitt lymphoma.

This clone was seen a few times. The V call is TRBV5-6, the J call TRBJ2-7, with 10 bases that match TRBD1. Germline lookup yields CDR1 SGHDT and CDR2 YYEEEE. V lost 4 bases to trimming and J lost 5 bases; unmatched junction nucleotides: 3. The CDR3 is 13 amino acids. CDR3 sequence (DNA): TGTGCCAGCAGCAGACAGGGGGCCGACGAGCAGTACTTC. Its translation is CASSRQGADEQYF. Variable domain in full (rest from reference TRBV5-6 and TRBJ2-7): DAGVTQSPTHLIKTRGQQVTLRCSPKSGHDTVSWYQQALGQGPQFIFQYYEEEERQRGNFPDRFSGHQFPNYSSELNVNALLLGDSALYLCASSRQGADEQYFGPGTRLTVT.

This clone was seen more than once but under ten times. V gene TRBV5-1 combines with J gene TRBJ1-2, with no clear D. Trimming stripped 3 bases from V and 4 bases from J, with 10 bases between. The CDR3 runs 13 residues. The germline V gene has CDR1 SGHRS and CDR2 YFSETQ. CDR3 sequence (DNA): TGCGCCAGCAGCTCGACCGCAATCTATGGCTACACCTTC. Its protein product is CASSSTAIYGYTF.

The V and J genes are TRBV10-3 and TRBJ2-3, with 12 bases matching TRBD1. V gave up 6 bases and J gave up 4 bases; unmatched junction bases: 8. Germline lookup yields CDR1 ENHRY and CDR2 SYGVKD. The length of the CDR3 is 16 residues. The chain's CDR3 is CAIRGGQGARADTQYF. DNA for the CDR3: TGTGCCATCAGGGGGGGACAGGGGGCGAGGGCAGATACGCAGTATTTT.

The CDR3 bases are TGTGCCAGCAGTCGTGGCTCTGGCGAGCAGTACTTC. This encodes CASSRGSGEQYF. The chain is built from TRBV28 and TRBJ2-7; the D is unclear. Germline loops: CDR1 MDHEN, CDR2 SYDVKM. This CDR3 spans 12 amino acids. V was clipped by 5 bases and J by 6 bases, with 11 bases between them.

This chain links TRBV4-1 with TRBJ2-7; D is perhaps TRBD2 (5 bases). V shed 3 bases and J shed 3 bases, with 9 bases lying between them. Per the germline V gene, CDR1 is MGHRA and CDR2 is YSYEKL. This CDR3 comprises 13 residues. In DNA form, the CDR3 reads TGCGCCAGCAGCCATACAGAGGGCTACGAGCAGTACTTC. Amino acids: CASSHTEGYEQYF.

This clone was seen a handful of times. J is TRBJ2-1 and V is TRBV9, with 7 bases that match TRBD1. Germline V gene data show CDR1 as SGDLS and CDR2 as YYNGEE. The CDR3 is 16 residues long. J was trimmed by 2 bases and V by 4 bases; bases with no gene match: 9. The CDR3 DNA follows: TGTGCCAGCAGCATAGGTGGGCAGGGGGCCTACAATGAGCAGTTCTTC. Residues: CASSIGGQGAYNEQFF.

The chain combines TRBV2 with TRBJ1-3, with unresolved D. The V gene's germline CDR1 is SNHLY and CDR2 FYNNEI. The CDR3 totals 14 residues. V was trimmed by 6 bases and J by 7 bases, leaving 16 bases between them. The CDR3 DNA reads TGTGCCAGCAGGCCCCCCCTAGATGGGAACACCATATATTTT. Translated, it gives CASRPPLDGNTIYF.

The sample holds a few counts of this clone. The chain joins TRBV5-1 to TRBJ2-3, with D maybe TRBD2 (5 bases). CDR3 size: 17 residues. Trimming took off 4 bases at V and 0 bases at J, with 18 bases between the two ends. Germline values: CDR1 SGHRS, CDR2 YFSETQ. The CDR3 sequence: CASSGGAWKASTDTQYF. The CDR3 DNA is TGCGCCAGCAGCGGAGGTGCGTGGAAAGCTAGCACAGATACGCAGTATTTT.

A few counts support this clone. This chain joins TRBV9 and TRBJ1-1; D unresolved. Looked up from germline, CDR1 is SGDLS and CDR2 is YYNGEE. There are 13 residues in the CDR3. Trimming removed 3 bases at V and 7 bases at J, with 13 bases between. CDR3 sequence: CASSERDRGEAFF. Written as DNA, the CDR3 is TGTGCCAGCAGCGAGAGGGATCGGGGTGAAGCTTTCTTT.

The J gene is TRBJ2-1, the V gene TRBV27; perhaps TRBD1 as D (6 bases). There are 14 residues in the CDR3. Germline V gene lookup returns CDR1 MNHEY and CDR2 SMNVEV (reference sequence). The V gene lost 6 bases and the J gene lost 8 bases, with 17 bases spanning the gap. The CDR3 coding sequence is TGTGCCAGCAGCTGGGGGCCCCAGTCTTATGAGCAGTTCTTC. Amino acid sequence: CASSWGPQSYEQFF.

In this sample, this clone turned up a few times. V gene TRBV14 combines with J gene TRBJ1-1; D call uncertain. Germline loops: CDR1 SGHDN, CDR2 FVKESK. This CDR3 contains 15 residues. Trimming shortened V by 5 bases and J by 6 bases, and 19 bases separated the two germline ends. The CDR3 DNA follows: TGTGCCAGCAGCGCTCTGCCCTACTGGGGATCTGAAGCTTTCTTT. Protein: CASSALPYWGSEAFF.

The genes are TRBV25-1 and TRBJ1-2; tentative D call: TRBD1 (6 bases). Germline values: CDR1 MGHDK, CDR2 SYGVNS. This CDR3 region has 15 residues. The germline V and J ends were trimmed by 4 bases and 4 bases, with 16 bases remaining between them. The CDR3, as DNA: TGTGCCAGCAGTGTGGGTGGGGGCAGGGGCTATGGCTACACCTTC. Amino acid sequence: CASSVGGGRGYGYTF.

The CDR3 sequence is CASRQRGTQYF. CDR3 in DNA: TGTGCCAGTAGGCAGCGGGGGACCCAGTACTTC. The chain recombines TRBV19 with TRBJ2-5, with TRBD2 matching over 7 bases. Germline assignment: CDR1 LNHDA and CDR2 SQIVND (reference sequence). With 6 bases clipped from V and 7 bases from J, the junction kept 2 bases outside the gene matches. This CDR3 spans 11 amino acids.

The chain has TRBV9 and TRBJ2-4; D call uncertain. The length of the CDR3 is 13 residues. Germline-derived CDR1 and CDR2 are SGDLS and YYNGEE. The germline V and J ends were trimmed by 4 bases and 1 base, with 6 bases remaining between them. This CDR3 is CASSLGAKNIQYF. The DNA for the CDR3 is TGTGCCAGCAGCCTGGGGGCCAAAAACATTCAGTACTTC.

Only a few counts were recorded for this clone. V is TRBV28 and J is TRBJ1-2; TRBD1 matches at 8 bases. The CDR3 is 15 residues long. J lost 5 bases, V lost 3 bases, and 8 bases had no gene match. Germline CDR1 reads MDHEN; CDR2 reads SYDVKM. In DNA, the CDR3 is TGTGCCAGCAGTTTGTCAGGACAGGGAAGGTATGGCTACACCTTC. This codes for CASSLSGQGRYGYTF.

The gene calls are TRBV6-1 and TRBJ1-3; no firm D call. V lost 1 base and J 1 base, leaving 11 bases between the germline ends. The CDR3 is made up of 16 amino acids. Germline V gene lookup returns CDR1 MNHNS and CDR2 SASEGT. CDR3 nucleotides: TGTGCCAGCAGTGAAGTAGGAAGGAATTCTGGAAACACCATATATTTT. This gives the protein CASSEVGRNSGNTIYF.

CDR3 sequence: CASSQGSGGKTQYF. DNA of the CDR3: TGTGCCAGCAGCCAAGGAAGCGGGGGGAAGACCCAGTACTTC. V is TRBV4-2 and J is TRBJ2-5, with 9 nucleotides matching TRBD2. CDR1 and CDR2 from the germline V gene are LGHNA and YNFKEQ. V dropped 1 base and J dropped 6; count of bases not matched to a gene: 3. This CDR3 region has 14 residues.

The chain is built from TRBV19 and TRBJ2-2, with 7 bases aligning to TRBD2. Germline V gene data show CDR1 as LNHDA and CDR2 as SQIVND (reference sequence). The V gene end was trimmed by 5 bases and the J gene end by 5 bases; junction bases not matched to a gene: 11. This CDR3 spans 16 amino acids. CDR3 sequence reads: CASSPRMTGGTGELFF. The CDR3 nucleotides are TGTGCCAGTAGTCCAAGGATGACCGGGGGGACCGGGGAGCTGTTTTTT.

This clone has more than one count but fewer than ten. The V and J genes are TRBV19 and TRBJ1-5; 9 nucleotides line up with TRBD1. Looked up from germline, CDR1 is LNHDA and CDR2 is SQIVND (reference sequence). CDR3 length: 15 residues. Trimming removed 4 bases from V and 7 bases from J; junction bases left unmatched: 8. The CDR3 sequence is CASSRRDRGKQPQHF. CDR3 coding DNA: TGTGCCAGTAGTAGGAGAGACAGGGGGAAGCAGCCCCAGCATTTT.

The CDR3 DNA sequence: TGTGCCAGTAGTGCCCGGGACAGGTCCCAGAACACTGAAGCTTTCTTT. Amino acids: CASSARDRSQNTEAFF. The V gene is TRBV19, the J gene TRBJ1-1, with 8 nucleotides matching TRBD1. V lost 5 bases to trimming and J lost 1 base; unmatched junction nucleotides: 9. The CDR3 is 16 residues long. Germline CDR1 is LNHDA and CDR2 is SQIVND (reference sequence). Drawing the rest from reference TRBV19 and TRBJ1-1, the complete variable domain is DGGITQSPKYLFRKEGQNVTLSCEQNLNHDAMYWYRQDPGQGLRLIYYSQIVNDFQKGDIAEGYSVSREKKESFPLTVTSAQKNPTAFYLCASSARDRSQNTEAFFGQGTRLTVV.

This chain connects TRBV5-1 to TRBJ2-5; a possible D gene is TRBD2 (6 bases). V dropped 0 bases and J dropped 5 bases, with 11 bases sitting between them. The CDR3 loop spans 14 amino acids. Per the germline V gene, CDR1 is SGHRS and CDR2 is YFSETQ. The CDR3 sequence: CASSLESGGETQYF. As DNA, the CDR3 is TGCGCCAGCAGCTTGGAGTCAGGAGGGGAGACCCAGTACTTC.

This clone was found a few times. The genes are TRBV7-9 and TRBJ2-1; 8 bases map to TRBD1. The germline gives CDR1 SEHNR, CDR2 FQNEAQ (reference sequence). CDR3 size: 12 residues. Trimming at V came to 5 bases and at J to 12 bases, leaving 6 bases not matched to a gene. In nucleotides, the CDR3 is TGTGCCAGCAGCCTACAGGGGGTCACGCAGTTCTTC. As protein: CASSLQGVTQFF.

V is TRBV28 and J is TRBJ2-7, with 7 bases identical to TRBD1. The CDR3 sequence is 16 residues long. Per germline, CDR1 MDHEN and CDR2 SYDVKM. V shed 3 bases, J shed 2 bases, and the junction held 10 bases outside the gene matches. The CDR3 sequence is CASSLELRTGTYEQYF. In nucleotides, the CDR3 is TGTGCCAGCAGTTTGGAGCTTCGGACAGGCACCTACGAGCAGTACTTC. Together with reference TRBV28 and TRBJ2-7, the CDR3 gives the full variable domain: DVKVTQSSRYLVKRTGEKVFLECVQDMDHENMFWYRQDPGLGLRLIYFSYDVKMKEKGDIPEGYSVSREKKERFSLILESASTNQTSMYLCASSLELRTGTYEQYFGPGTRLTVT.

This clone was counted between two and nine times. The gene calls are TRBV7-2 and TRBJ1-5, with a weak D call TRBD1 (6 bases). CDR3 length: 13 amino acids. CDR1 and CDR2 (germline): SGHTA, FQGNSA. V was pared by 5 bases and J by 5 bases, with 10 bases between. CDR3 nucleotide sequence: TGTGCCAGCAGCGGGGGGCATTATCAGCCCCAGCATTTT. Its translation: CASSGGHYQPQHF.

This clone was recorded a few times. The chain links TRBV7-9 to TRBJ1-2; D is unclear. The CDR3 sequence is 15 residues long. The ends were cut back, 1 base at V and 1 base at J, with 10 bases in the middle. The germline V gene has CDR1 SEHNR and CDR2 FQNEAQ (reference sequence). The CDR3 nucleotides are TGTGCCAGCAGCTTAGGCGTCGATCTTAACTATGGCTACACCTTC. As protein: CASSLGVDLNYGYTF.

CDR3 sequence: CASSPKLGYEQYF. DNA of the CDR3: TGTGCCAGTAGTCCGAAACTGGGGTACGAGCAGTACTTC. The chain carries TRBV19 and TRBJ2-7; D gene unclear. The CDR3 contains 13 residues. V gave up 5 bases and J gave up 4 bases, with 12 bases separating them. CDR1 LNHDA and CDR2 SQIVND come from the germline V gene (reference sequence).

The gene calls are TRBV12-2 and TRBJ2-5. TRBV12-2 is shown as a pseudogene. The CDR3 loop spans 15 amino acids. CDR3: CASRLSQGCQETQYF. The DNA for the CDR3 is TGTGCAAGTCGCTTGTCTCAAGGGTGCCAAGAGACCCAGTACTTC.

The V call is TRBV27, the J call TRBJ1-5; possibly TRBD1 for D (5 bases). CDR3 length: 14 amino acids. Trimming shortened V by 2 bases and J by 5 bases, and 10 bases separated the two germline ends. CDR1 MNHEY and CDR2 SMNVEV come from the germline V gene (reference sequence). The CDR3 here is CASSLIWGDQPQHF. CDR3 nucleotides: TGTGCCAGCAGTTTAATCTGGGGGGATCAGCCCCAGCATTTT.

The chain employs TRBV10-3 and TRBJ2-1, with 7 bases fitting TRBD1. With 3 bases clipped from V and 0 bases from J, the junction kept 5 bases outside the gene matches. This CDR3 region has 16 residues. Germline V CDR1 and CDR2: ENHRY, SYGVKD. In nucleotides, the CDR3 is TGTGCCATCAGTGACAGGGGGAAAGACTCCTACAATGAGCAGTTCTTC. This gives the protein CAISDRGKDSYNEQFF.